This TCR beta chain originates from a study of untreated major depressive disorder. General study points: Compared with controls, depressed patients showed more TRBV05-01 (Vbeta 5.1) usage in CD4+ T cells. TRBV25-01 and TRBV02-01 followed the flow pattern without significance. The small study sample limits how generally findings apply.

About this clone itself: Antigen specificity is unknown.

Germline V gene sequence: CDR1 MNHNS, CDR2 SASEGT. V gave up 4 bases and J gave up 5 bases, with 11 bases separating them. The CDR3 totals 13 residues. The table came from immunoSEQ multiplex PCR; TCRdb's copy has only in-frame clones and leaves some out. The repertoire consists of around 13,000 clones, with 85% to 95% occurring once and the leading ten covering around 1.6%. For sex, age, current smoking status and body mass index, every depressed patient had a pairwise-matched non-depressed control. The chain joins TRBV6-1 to TRBJ2-5; the D is unclear. Sample: CD4+ T cells from PBMCs. The sequence was obtained from a woman aged 25 to 39 with major depressive disorder. DNA of the CDR3: TGTGCCAGCAGTGCCCCGCTGCAGGAGACCCAGTACTTC. This gives the protein CASSAPLQETQYF.